The T cell receptor beta chain under discussion was sequenced for a study of shared T cell receptors in the human thymus. TCRdb's copy holds only in-frame clones and misses some; the assay was immunoSEQ multiplex PCR. Of 720,000 or so clones listed, roughly 88% are singletons. The germline V gene has CDR1 SNHLY and CDR2 FYNNEI. This CDR3 spans 13 amino acids. Trimming removed 5 bases at V and 2 bases at J, with 7 bases between. The same sample was also used in a study of human thymus T cells. That paper adds: Donors consisted of healthy Finnish infants (having corrective surgery for congenital heart defects). Resections that were taken during corrective heart surgery supplied the thymus tissue. Within thymic and blood repertoires, V and J gene usage appeared to be biased. Thymic TCR repertoires of unrelated people reportedly overlapped highly.

The sample consisted of thymocytes. The rearrangement uses TRBV2 and TRBJ1-5; D remains unclear. The TCR originated in a girl under three years old with a congenital heart defect. The CDR3, as DNA: TGTGCCAGCAGTCCAGGTGGCAATCAGCCCCAGCATTTT. Translating gives CASSPGGNQPQHF.